One sample yielded the 5 T cell receptor beta chains listed below, sequenced in a study of beta chain features in type 1 diabetes. Study-level results: Within each of all four CD4+ subsets, Type 1 diabetes patients had TCRB CDR3s that were moderately but significantly shorter.

Their specific antigens are unknown. Of the isolated RNA, all was reverse transcribed, and so the sequenced material was expressed TCRB transcripts. Sequencing was performed with immunoSEQ multiplex PCR; in TCRdb, only in-frame clones are kept and a portion is missing. The sample carries around 300,000 clones, roughly 15% recorded once. The sequenced material came from naive CD4+ T cells from blood. The receptors were gathered from a man aged 18 to 29 with type 1 diabetes.

This chain links TRBV5-1 with TRBJ2-1; 12 bases agree with TRBD2. Germline trimming cut 2 bases from V and 4 bases from J; bases unmatched to any gene: 10. The V gene's germline CDR1 is SGHRS and CDR2 YFSETQ. CDR3 length: 18 residues. The DNA for the CDR3 is TGCGCCAGCAGCTTACCGACTAGCGGGAGTACTTCTTACAATGAGCAGTTCTTC. Translating gives CASSLPTSGSTSYNEQFF.

This clone appeared a few times. J is TRBJ1-6 and V is TRBV9; perhaps TRBD1 as D (6 bases). The CDR3 runs to 14 residues. CDR1 is SGDLS and CDR2 is YYNGEE in the germline V gene. With 3 bases removed from V and 7 bases from J, the gap between germline ends came to 11 bases. The CDR3 spells CASSAGGGNSPLHF. CDR3 DNA: TGTGCCAGCAGCGCCGGGGGGGGCAATTCACCCCTCCACTTT.

This clone was observed a few times. CDR3: CAWSVTRGLGNTEAFF. CDR3 bases: TGTGCCTGGAGTGTAACCAGGGGGCTAGGGAACACTGAAGCTTTCTTT. V usage is TRBV30 and J usage is TRBJ1-1, with TRBD1 matching over 8 bases. Germline V CDR1 and CDR2: GTSNPN, SVGIG (reference sequence). This CDR3 is 16 amino acids long. V shed 0 bases and J 1 base; nucleotides not matched to a gene: 7.

Only a few counts were recorded for this clone. The chain joins TRBV7-9 to TRBJ2-3; 8 positions match TRBD2. V shed 0 bases, J shed 2 bases, and the junction held 4 bases outside the gene matches. The CDR3 runs 16 residues. In germline, CDR1 is SEHNR, CDR2 FQNEAQ (reference sequence). CDR3 bases: TGTGCCAGCAGCTTAGCGGCGGGGGGATACACAGATACGCAGTATTTT. Translation gives CASSLAAGGYTDTQYF.

In this sample, this clone turned up a few times. The V gene is TRBV5-1, the J gene TRBJ2-1; D is unresolved. Trimming took 4 bases from V and 0 from J, leaving 11 bases between them. Germline V CDR1 and CDR2: SGHRS, YFSETQ. The CDR3 length is 15 residues. CDR3: CASSPDSLSYNEQFF. CDR3 DNA: TGCGCCAGCAGCCCCGACTCCCTCTCCTACAATGAGCAGTTCTTC.